The rows below give T cell receptor beta chains drawn from one sample of a study of PD-1 blockade in classical Hodgkin lymphoma. This table comes from immunoSEQ multiplex PCR, and its TCRdb copy is limited to in-frame clones, with some not included. The data hold approximately 24,000 clones, with 85% to 90% observed a single time. Sample: peripheral blood mononuclear cells (PBMCs), taken at baseline. Every receptor here comes from a human donor with classical Hodgkin lymphoma. Both conserved end residues are part of each CDR3. D genes are given only for firm matches. Rows give clone size only sometimes, using once, few, many, or a class for an expanded clone.

d_call j_call v_call clone_size cdr3_aa cdr3_nt
TRBD1 TRBJ1-2 TRBV19 NA CASSIRTGNYGYTF TGTGCCAGTAGTATCAGGACAGGGAACTATGGCTACACCTTC
NA TRBJ2-2 TRBV5-1 NA CASSPEAITGELFF TGCGCCAGCAGTCCTGAAGCCATCACCGGGGAGCTGTTTTTT
NA TRBJ2-1 TRBV10-2 NA CASSEYLAGNEQFF TGCGCCAGCAGTGAGTATCTAGCTGGAAATGAGCAGTTCTTC
NA TRBJ1-1 TRBV15 once CATSRDKGKLGTEAFF TGTGCCACCAGCAGAGATAAGGGGAAGTTGGGCACTGAAGCTTTCTTT
TRBD1 TRBJ1-2 TRBV6-6 NA CASSYSGQGSYGYTF TGTGCCAGCAGTTATTCGGGACAGGGGAGCTATGGCTACACCTTC
TRBD1 TRBJ1-1 TRBV11-2 NA CASSLVPSRGQTEAFF TGTGCCAGCAGCTTGGTCCCAAGCAGGGGGCAGACTGAAGCTTTCTTT
NA TRBJ1-1 TRBV30 few CAWSRAGTNTEAFF TGTGCCTGGAGTAGGGCAGGGACGAACACTGAAGCTTTCTTT
NA TRBJ1-3 TRBV5-8 once CASSLWGSGSSGNTIYF TGTGCCAGCAGCTTGTGGGGCAGCGGAAGCTCTGGAAACACCATATATTTT
NA TRBJ2-5 TRBV5-6 NA CASSSQGETQYF TGTGCCAGCAGTTCTCAGGGGGAGACCCAGTACTTC
NA TRBJ1-2 TRBV7-9 NA CASSLMETGYTF TGTGCCAGTTCACTTATGGAGACTGGCTACACCTTC
NA TRBJ2-1 TRBV5-1 NA CASSLRFNQGNEQFF TGCGCCAGCAGCTTGAGGTTCAACCAGGGCAATGAGCAGTTCTTC
NA TRBJ1-5 TRBV6-1 NA CASTNSLYGNQPQHF TGTGCCAGCACCAACAGCCTTTATGGCAATCAGCCCCAGCATTTT
NA TRBJ1-2 TRBV6-5 few CASSPGHGYTF TGTGCCAGCAGTCCAGGGCATGGCTACACCTTC
NA TRBJ1-3 TRBV5-1 once CASSKDSSGNTIYF TGCGCCAGCAGCAAAGACAGCTCTGGAAACACCATATATTTT
TRBD1 TRBJ1-6 TRBV6-5 few CASAGQGNSPLHF TGTGCCAGCGCTGGACAGGGCAACTCACCCCTCCACTTT
NA TRBJ1-5 TRBV2 NA CASRTGSKSQHF TGTGCCAGCAGGACAGGTTCGAAGTCCCAGCATTTT
NA TRBJ1-5 TRBV7-3 NA CAPRTRSDQPQHF TGTGCCCCGCGCACCCGCTCGGATCAGCCCCAGCATTTT
TRBD1 TRBJ1-5 TRBV5-1 NA CASSTGGVNQPQHF TGCGCCAGCAGCACAGGGGGCGTTAATCAGCCCCAGCATTTT
NA TRBJ2-7 TRBV7-8 NA CASSLGANGEQYF TGTGCCAGCAGCTTAGGGGCAAATGGCGAGCAGTACTTC
NA TRBJ2-2 TRBV9 NA CASSGRTGELFF TGTGCCAGCAGCGGACGCACCGGGGAGCTGTTTTTT
NA TRBJ2-2 TRBV5-4 few CASSLGSQSGELFF TGTGCCAGCAGCTTGGGTTCCCAATCCGGGGAGCTGTTTTTT
TRBD2 TRBJ2-7 TRBV5-1 few CASSPSGGAYEQYF TGCGCCAGCAGCCCATCGGGGGGGGCCTACGAGCAGTACTTC
TRBD1 TRBJ1-4 TRBV5-1 NA CASSYSGGNEKLFF TGCGCCAGCAGTTACTCAGGGGGAAACGAAAAACTGTTTTTT
NA TRBJ2-1 TRBV19 NA CASSIRRSINNEQFF TGTGCCAGTAGTATCAGGCGGAGCATAAACAATGAGCAGTTCTTC
NA TRBJ1-3 TRBV25-1 NA CASREAGTTKSGNTIYF TGTGCCAGCAGGGAGGCGGGGACAACTAAGTCTGGAAACACCATATATTTT
TRBD2 TRBJ2-7 TRBV7-8 NA CASSLTSGGGIYEQYF TGTGCCAGCAGCTTAACGTCGGGCGGGGGGATATACGAGCAGTACTTC
TRBD2 TRBJ2-1 TRBV6-1 NA CASSEGLAATMEQFF TGTGCCAGCAGTGAAGGGCTAGCGGCTACAATGGAGCAGTTCTTC
TRBD2 TRBJ2-5 TRBV7-2 NA CASSVLGAGEETQYF TGTGCCAGCAGCGTCTTGGGTGCGGGGGAAGAGACCCAGTACTTC
NA TRBJ2-7 TRBV5-7 NA CASSLFPYEQYF TGTGCCAGCAGCTTATTCCCCTACGAGCAGTACTTC
NA TRBJ2-7 TRBV19 NA CASSATDLYEQYF TGTGCCAGTAGTGCAACGGACTTGTACGAGCAGTACTTC
TRBD2 TRBJ2-5 TRBV9 NA CASSGGLVSETQYF TGTGCCAGCAGCGGCGGACTAGTGTCGGAGACCCAGTACTTC
NA TRBJ2-1 TRBV7-8 NA CASSGPGLALGEQFF TGTGCCAGCAGCGGCCCGGGTCTAGCGTTAGGTGAGCAGTTCTTC